The 31 T cell receptor beta chains presented below share a single source sample, sequenced in a study of T-cell reconstitution after alpha-beta-depleted transplantation in children. Preparation of the TCRbeta library involved a method that used unique molecular identifiers. TCRdb reprocessed the PCR reads with MiXCR, giving one entry per CDR3 protein. The sample yields some 600,000 distinct CDR3 sequences, under 15% seen once. The sample here was PBMCs, mostly from graft donor cells, taken 360 days after TCRalphabeta/CD19-depleted stem cell transplant. These receptor sequences come from a male patient between 5 and 17 years old who had a stem cell transplant for acute myeloid leukemia, so the T cells may come from the graft donor.

CDR3 coding DNA: TGTGCCTGGAGGGGACAGACCTACGAGCAGTACTTC. Its protein is CAWRGQTYEQYF. The chain combines TRBV30 with TRBJ2-7, with 7 bases fitting TRBD1. CDR1 GTSNPN and CDR2 SVGIG come from the germline V gene (reference sequence). After removal of 3 bases from V and 2 bases from J, the junction contained 1 base not matched to a gene. This CDR3 region has 12 residues.

This clonotype was seen a few times. CDR3 residues: CASSQRLAGDVGDTQYF. In DNA form, the CDR3 reads TGCGCCAGCAGCCAGAGACTAGCGGGAGACGTTGGAGATACGCAGTATTTT. J is TRBJ2-3 and V is TRBV4-3, with 12 bases that match TRBD2. CDR1 and CDR2 (germline): LGHNA, YSLEER. Trimming took 3 bases from V and 5 from J; bases not matched to a gene: 9. The CDR3 loop spans 17 amino acids.

This clonotype came up a few times. The genes are TRBV12-3 or TRBV12-4 and TRBJ1-1, with a weak D call TRBD1 (5 bases). Trimming took 7 bases from V and 7 from J, leaving 16 bases between them. This CDR3 is built from 13 residues. This CDR3 reads CASITLGGLEAFF. The DNA of the CDR3 is TGTGCCAGCATTACACTCGGGGGACTTGAAGCTTTCTTT.

This clonotype was detected only a few times. The rearrangement uses TRBV19 and TRBJ2-7; weak D call: TRBD1 (5 bases). V was pared by 8 bases and J by 5 bases, with 16 bases between. There are 13 residues in the CDR3. The germline V gene has CDR1 LNHDA and CDR2 SQIVND (reference sequence). CDR3 DNA sequence: TGTGCCAGTTGCCCTCCAGGGAACCACGAGCAGTACTTC. As protein: CASCPPGNHEQYF.

The genes are TRBV28 and TRBJ1-5; 9 positions agree with TRBD1. The length of the CDR3 is 18 residues. Germline V gene data show CDR1 as MDHEN and CDR2 as SYDVKM. V lost 2 bases and J lost 0; bases outside the gene matches: 8. Here the CDR3 DNA reads TGTGCCAGCAGTTTAAGCGGGACAGGGATCTATAGCAATCAGCCCCAGCATTTT. This encodes CASSLSGTGIYSNQPQHF.

The chain combines TRBV5-1 with TRBJ2-5; 10 bases line up with TRBD2. CDR1 and CDR2 from the germline V gene are SGHRS and YFSETQ. The CDR3 is 20 residues long. The V segment lost 4 bases and the J segment 4 bases; nucleotides outside the gene matches: 22. The CDR3 sequence is CASSSSTGQAGGPFRETQYF. In DNA form, the CDR3 reads TGCGCCAGCAGCAGTAGTACGGGTCAAGCGGGAGGGCCTTTTAGAGAGACCCAGTACTTC.

V is TRBV20-1 and J is TRBJ2-3; 8 bases fit TRBD2. Germline loops: CDR1 DFQATT, CDR2 SNEGSKA (reference sequence). The CDR3 runs to 14 residues. The junction had 7 bases not matched to a gene; V was cut back by 6 bases and J by 2 bases. CDR3 sequence reads: CSARTSLFTDTQYF. DNA of the CDR3: TGCAGTGCCCGGACTAGCTTATTCACAGATACGCAGTATTTT.

As to this clonotype: In this CDR3 the conserved last residue, phenylalanine or tryptophan, is missing, so a read error is likely. V gene TRBV4-3 combines with J gene TRBJ2-1; D might be TRBD2 (5 bases). Germline V gene lookup returns CDR1 LGHNA and CDR2 YSLEER. This CDR3 has 14 residues. Trimming removed 6 bases from V and 5 bases from J, with 14 bases in between. The CDR3 coding sequence is TGCGCCAGCAGTAGAATAGCGAACAACAATGAGCAGTTCTAC. Protein product: CASSRIANNNEQFY.

J is TRBJ2-1 and V is TRBV12-3 or TRBV12-4; the match to TRBD2 covers 8 bases. V was pared by 7 bases and J by 0 bases, with 11 bases of the junction left unmatched. The CDR3 loop spans 17 amino acids. CDR3 in DNA: TGTGCCAGCACCCTTGTAGTAGCGGGGCTCTCCTACAATGAGCAGTTCTTC. It encodes CASTLVVAGLSYNEQFF.

This sequence joins TRBV18 and TRBJ2-3, with D tentatively TRBD2 (6 bases). This CDR3 comprises 15 residues. V was cut by 3 bases and J by 8 bases, with 18 bases left in between. The V gene's germline CDR1 is KGHSH and CDR2 LQKENI. DNA for the CDR3: TGTGCCAGCTCACCTCTTCCTAGCGAGACGGGTACGCAGTATTTT. Its translation is CASSPLPSETGTQYF.

This clonotype was counted between two and nine times. In DNA form, the CDR3 reads TGTGCCAGCGGTCTAGTTCTAAGAAATGAGCAGTTCTTC. As protein: CASGLVLRNEQFF. The V gene is TRBV27, the J gene TRBJ2-1, with D unresolved. V lost 8 bases and J 7 bases, leaving 15 bases between the germline ends. This CDR3 spans 13 amino acids. Germline CDR1 is MNHEY and CDR2 is SMNVEV (reference sequence).

As concerns this clonotype: At one end, the junction sequence differs from germline, possibly due to a read error. The rearrangement joins TRBV11-2 to TRBJ2-1; perhaps D is TRBD1 or TRBD2 (5 bases each). Germline CDR1 reads SGHAT; CDR2 reads FQNNGV. CDR3 length equals 14 residues. CDR3 residues: CASSSYRGPTEQLF. CDR3 in DNA: TGTGCCAGCAGCTCCTATCGGGGACCAACTGAGCAGCTCTTC.

This clonotype was found many times. This chain links TRBV12-3 or TRBV12-4 with TRBJ2-7; D ambiguous. V dropped 4 bases and J dropped 2 bases, with 15 bases sitting between them. The CDR3 sequence is 15 residues long. Written as DNA, the CDR3 is TGTGCCAGCAGTTCCCCCACCTCTCCTGCCTACGAGCAGTACTTC. Encoded protein: CASSSPTSPAYEQYF.

This clonotype was found many times. The chain uses TRBV4-3 and TRBJ2-6, with D tentatively TRBD2 (5 bases). Germline-derived CDR1 and CDR2 are LGHNA and YSLEER. V lost 1 base, J lost 2 bases, and 18 bases lay in between. The CDR3 has 19 amino acids. CDR3 in amino acids: CASSQVPGKGSAGANVLTF. In DNA, the CDR3 is TGCGCCAGCAGCCAAGTTCCGGGGAAAGGAAGTGCTGGGGCCAACGTCCTGACTTTC.

In its sample, this clonotype was seen a few times. The V and J genes are TRBV21-1 and TRBJ2-1. TRBV21-1 is noted as a pseudogene. The CDR3 spans 12 residues. Here the CDR3 reads CASSPDHNEQFF. The DNA for the CDR3 is TGTGCCAGCAGCCCGGACCACAATGAGCAGTTCTTC.

This clonotype showed up just a few times. CDR3 DNA sequence: TGTGCCAGCGCCAACACAGATACGCAGTATTTT. This translates into CASANTDTQYF. The chain is built from TRBV12-3 or TRBV12-4 and TRBJ2-3, with D hard to call. Trimming took off 8 bases at V and 2 bases at J, with 5 bases between the two ends. CDR3 length equals 11 residues.

This clonotype was recorded once. This sequence joins TRBV24-1 and TRBJ2-7, with TRBD1 identical over 9 bases. The germline V gene has CDR1 KGHDR and CDR2 SFDVKD. Unmatched junction bases numbered 6, after V lost 3 bases and J lost 7 bases. The CDR3 is 14 amino acids. For the CDR3, the DNA is TGTGCCACCAGTGATACACAGGGGGCTGGGGAGCAGTACTTC. Amino acids: CATSDTQGAGEQYF.

The rearrangement links TRBV6-1 to TRBJ2-1; the D gene is possibly TRBD2 (6 bases). The V end lost 2 bases, the J end lost 4 bases, and 12 bases lay between the germline ends. The CDR3 has 15 residues. The germline V gene has CDR1 MNHNS and CDR2 SASEGT. The CDR3 region is CASSEWGDPYNEQFF. CDR3 coding DNA: TGTGCCAGCAGTGAATGGGGGGACCCTTACAATGAGCAGTTCTTC.

This clonotype showed up many times. This sequence joins TRBV6-2 or TRBV6-3 and TRBJ2-3; no reliable D call. V lost 2 bases and J 4 bases, leaving 10 bases between the germline ends. The germline V gene encodes CDR1 MNHEY and CDR2 SVGEGT. This CDR3 is built from 14 residues. CDR3 nucleotides: TGTGCCAGCAGTTACGCGCGGTATCCAGATACGCAGTATTTT. Its protein product is CASSYARYPDTQYF.

The V and J genes are TRBV28 and TRBJ2-3; the match to TRBD2 covers 14 bases. J was trimmed by 1 base and V by 6 bases; bases with no gene match: 6. This CDR3 comprises 17 residues. Per germline, CDR1 MDHEN and CDR2 SYDVKM. CDR3 amino acids: CASSSTSGRAGTDTQYF. CDR3 sequence (DNA): TGTGCCAGCAGCTCGACTAGCGGGAGGGCGGGCACAGATACGCAGTATTTT.

CDR3 sequence (DNA): TGTGCCAGCAGCTTAGACGGTTTCCCAAAGCGGGAGGGACGAAGTTACAAAAACAATGAGCAGTTCTTC. It codes for CASSLDGFPKREGRSYKNNEQFF. This sequence joins TRBV7-7 and TRBJ2-1, with TRBD2 matching over 10 bases. This CDR3 is built from 23 residues. Trimming took 1 base from V and 5 from J; bases not matched to a gene: 26. Germline V gene sequence: CDR1 SSHAT, CDR2 FNYEAQ (reference sequence).

This clonotype was counted between two and nine times. The J gene is TRBJ2-5, the V gene TRBV30; 7 bases match TRBD2. CDR1 is GTSNPN, CDR2 SVGIG, per germline (reference sequence). This CDR3 region has 16 residues. Trimming removed 3 bases from V and 4 bases from J; junction bases left unmatched: 14. In nucleotides, the CDR3 is TGTGCCTGGAGGGGAGGACTAGTTACTAGTGGAGAGACCCAGTACTTC. Encoded protein: CAWRGGLVTSGETQYF. Looking up the rest from reference TRBV30 and TRBJ2-5 gives the full variable domain: SQTIHQWPATLVQPVGSPLSLECTVEGTSNPNLYWYRQAAGRGLQLLFYSVGIGQISSEVPQNLSASRPQDRQFILSSKKLLLSDSGFYLCAWRGGLVTSGETQYFGPGTRLLVL.

The chain links TRBV7-8 to TRBJ1-5; TRBD1 matches at 7 bases. The CDR3 totals 17 residues. The ends lost 5 bases at V and 7 bases at J; junction bases unmatched: 17. Germline V gene lookup returns CDR1 SGHVS and CDR2 FQNEAQ. CDR3: CASSGPTPGQIGQPQHF. The CDR3 coding sequence is TGTGCCAGCAGCGGTCCCACCCCGGGACAGATAGGCCAGCCCCAGCATTTT.

The chain carries TRBV4-3 and TRBJ2-7; 9 bases are shared with TRBD2. With 1 base clipped from V and 6 bases from J, the junction kept 10 bases outside the gene matches. The CDR3 totals 16 residues. Per germline, CDR1 LGHNA and CDR2 YSLEER. CDR3 protein: CASSQVVAGGPSEQYF. As DNA, the CDR3 is TGCGCCAGCAGCCAAGTAGTGGCGGGAGGGCCGTCCGAGCAGTACTTC.

This clonotype occurred a few times. The chain has TRBV29-1 and TRBJ2-7; TRBD2 aligns across 8 bases. The CDR3 length is 12 residues. The trim removed 7 bases at V and 6 bases at J, leaving 8 bases unmatched. CDR1 SQVTM and CDR2 ANQGSEA come from the germline V gene. The CDR3 region has the DNA TGCAGCGCCGAAGGACTAGCCGGCGAGCAGTACTTC. This sequence encodes CSAEGLAGEQYF.

CDR3 in DNA: TGTGCCATCAGCCCGGGACGTACATACGAGCAGTACTTC. Translated, it gives CAISPGRTYEQYF. The rearrangement joins TRBV10-3 to TRBJ2-7; the D call may be TRBD1 or TRBD2 (5 bases each). V shed 6 bases and J shed 4 bases, with 13 bases lying between them. There are 13 residues in the CDR3. Germline-derived CDR1 and CDR2 are ENHRY and SYGVKD.

The table lists this clonotype with many counts. The chain joins TRBV28 to TRBJ2-7, with TRBD2 as a possible D gene (5 bases). V lost 1 base and J 5 bases, leaving 15 bases between the germline ends. The CDR3 sequence is 15 residues long. Per germline, CDR1 MDHEN and CDR2 SYDVKM. This CDR3 reads CASSLYLGLAHEQYF. In DNA, the CDR3 is TGTGCCAGCAGTTTATATCTAGGTCTAGCCCACGAGCAGTACTTC.

The rearrangement links TRBV9 to TRBJ2-7; 12 bases align to TRBD2. This CDR3 region has 17 residues. The V and J ends lost 4 bases and 4 bases, in that order; junction bases with no gene match: 12. CDR1 SGDLS and CDR2 YYNGEE come from the germline V gene. The CDR3 spells CASSPPSTSGSDYEQYF. Written as DNA, the CDR3 is TGTGCCAGCAGCCCTCCTTCGACTAGCGGGAGTGATTACGAGCAGTACTTC.

This clonotype was observed a handful of times. The chain has TRBV6-1 and TRBJ2-7, with 8 bases lining up with TRBD2. After removal of 8 bases from V and 2 bases from J, the junction contained 17 bases not matched to a gene. CDR3 length: 17 residues. Germline CDR1 and CDR2: MNHNS and SASEGT. The CDR3 region has the DNA TGTGCCAGCGGGGGCATAGATCTTAGCGGGGCAACCTACGAGCAGTACTTC. This translates into CASGGIDLSGATYEQYF.

The chain has TRBV5-1 and TRBJ1-5; no firm D call. Deletions cut 0 bases from V and 4 bases from J, with 17 bases between. The CDR3 runs to 17 residues. Per germline, CDR1 SGHRS and CDR2 YFSETQ. The DNA for the CDR3 is TGCGCCAGCAGCTTGGCCGAAGAGTTTTTGTTAAATCAGCCCCAGCATTTT. Translated: CASSLAEEFLLNQPQHF.

This clonotype was detected many times. The V and J genes are TRBV7-2 and TRBJ2-7; D gene ambiguous. V was cut by 2 bases and J by 6 bases, with 11 bases left in between. This CDR3 comprises 13 residues. Germline CDR1 SGHTA, CDR2 FQGNSA. The CDR3 DNA reads as TGTGCCAGCAGCTTAAATCCGGGTGGCGAGCAGTACTTC. Its translation: CASSLNPGGEQYF.